The 16 T cell receptor beta chains reported below all come from one sample, sequenced in a study of blood T cell repertoires in COVID-19. Here immunoSEQ multiplex PCR was the method, and the copy in TCRdb shows in-frame clones only, minus some. The table includes approximately 63,000 clones, more than 60% detected once. The specimen was peripheral blood. The receptor source for this set is a woman in her sixties or seventies with acute or convalescent COVID-19.

The chain's CDR3 is CASSLVGVNTEAFF. Here the CDR3 DNA reads TGTGCCAGCAGCTTGGTCGGAGTGAACACTGAAGCTTTCTTT. This chain joins TRBV11-3 and TRBJ1-1; no clear D. V lost 3 bases, J lost 0 bases, and 8 bases lay in between. Germline V gene sequence: CDR1 SGHNT, CDR2 YENEEA. CDR3 length: 14 residues.

The chain uses TRBV4-1 and TRBJ1-5, with 7 bases that match TRBD1. Germline loops: CDR1 MGHRA, CDR2 YSYEKL. The CDR3 extends over 15 amino acids. V was pared by 4 bases and J by 3 bases, with 6 bases of the junction left unmatched. The CDR3 coding sequence is TGCGCCAGCAGCCGACAGACAGGGACCAATCAGCCCCAGCATTTT. This gives the protein CASSRQTGTNQPQHF.

CDR3 in DNA: TGTGCCAGCAGCTCCGGGACAGGGAAAACCTATGGCTACACCTTC. Its translation: CASSSGTGKTYGYTF. The chain employs TRBV21-1 and TRBJ1-2; TRBD1, as called in the table, went unchecked against the DNA. TRBV21-1 is designated a pseudogene. The CDR3 covers 15 residues.

The sample holds a few counts of this clone. The gene calls are TRBV2 and TRBJ2-7; the D gene is possibly TRBD2 (5 bases). This CDR3 contains 13 residues. V gave up 6 bases and J gave up 0 bases, with 9 bases separating them. Germline V gene data show CDR1 as SNHLY and CDR2 as FYNNEI. The CDR3 nucleotides read TGTGCCAGCAGCCGGGATAGCTCCTACGAGCAGTACTTC. Translated, it gives CASSRDSSYEQYF.

The chain couples TRBV11-3 to TRBJ2-4, with 9 nucleotides matching TRBD1. Per the germline V gene, CDR1 is SGHNT and CDR2 is YENEEA. The CDR3 is made up of 15 amino acids. The V segment lost 4 bases and the J segment 6 bases; nucleotides outside the gene matches: 7. CDR3 protein: CASSSRAGQGNIQYF. CDR3 DNA: TGTGCCAGCAGCTCTAGGGCGGGACAGGGAAACATTCAGTACTTC.

V is TRBV5-4 and J is TRBJ2-3; 16 bases agree with TRBD2. The J segment lost 4 bases and the V segment lost 4 bases, leaving 3 bases of the junction unmatched. From germline, CDR1 is SGHNT and CDR2 YYREEE (reference sequence). The CDR3 runs to 16 residues. This CDR3 is CASSPGTSGGADTQYF. CDR3 DNA: TGTGCCAGCAGCCCGGGGACTAGCGGGGGGGCAGATACGCAGTATTTT.

This clone has a count of ten or more. This chain connects TRBV9 to TRBJ1-5; D unclear. The CDR3 is made up of 15 amino acids. V lost 3 bases and J lost 6, with 16 bases in between. Germline V gene lookup returns CDR1 SGDLS and CDR2 YYNGEE. CDR3 nucleotide sequence: TGTGCCAGCAGCGCAGATGAGGCCCCCAGTCAGCCCCAGCATTTT. Translating it yields CASSADEAPSQPQHF.

There are a few counts of this clone. In nucleotides, the CDR3 is TGTGCCAGCAGCTTGTTTATTCAAGAGACCCAGTACTTC. Protein sequence: CASSLFIQETQYF. The rearrangement links TRBV5-6 to TRBJ2-5; unclear D gene. The CDR3 is made up of 13 amino acids. Trimming removed 1 base at V and 2 bases at J, with 6 bases between. Germline V CDR1 and CDR2: SGHDT, YYEEEE.

This clone was counted a few times. This sequence joins TRBV3-1 (or the pseudogene TRBV3-2) and TRBJ2-7, with D possibly matching TRBD2 (5 bases). Trimming stripped 1 base from V and 0 bases from J, with 10 bases between. Looked up from germline, CDR1 is LGHDT and CDR2 is YNNKEL (reference sequence). The length of the CDR3 is 15 residues. The CDR3 here is CASSQGAVTSYEQYF. The DNA of the CDR3 is TGTGCCAGCAGCCAAGGAGCGGTGACCTCCTACGAGCAGTACTTC.

V is TRBV7-2 and J is TRBJ2-5, with TRBD2 as a possible D gene (6 bases). The V gene lost 1 base and the J gene lost 2 bases, with 11 bases spanning the gap. Germline-derived CDR1 and CDR2 are SGHTA and FQGNSA. CDR3 length equals 15 residues. The CDR3 bases are TGTGCCAGCAGCTTAGGGACTGGGAGGCAAGAGACCCAGTACTTC. The encoded protein is CASSLGTGRQETQYF.

The chain joins TRBV6-5 to TRBJ1-2; D gene uncertain. V was pared by 2 bases and J by 2 bases, with 12 bases between. The CDR3 runs to 15 residues. Germline CDR1 and CDR2: MNHEY and SVGAGI. This CDR3 is CASSYVGRYNYGYTF. The CDR3, as DNA: TGTGCCAGCAGTTACGTTGGCAGGTACAACTATGGCTACACCTTC.

The chain joins TRBV4-3 to TRBJ2-5; D is possibly TRBD2 (6 bases). The V end was cut by 0 bases, the J end by 7 bases, with 15 bases between. CDR1 is LGHNA, CDR2 YSLEER, per germline. The CDR3 contains 15 residues. Here the CDR3 reads CASSQESTGVGTQYF. The CDR3 region has the DNA TGCGCCAGCAGCCAAGAATCCACGGGGGTGGGGACCCAGTACTTC.

This clone was counted a few times. This chain joins TRBV7-3 and TRBJ1-1, with a weak D call TRBD1 (6 bases). This CDR3 is built from 16 residues. Germline CDR1 reads SGHTA; CDR2 reads FQGTGA. V was cut by 5 bases and J by 2 bases, with 18 bases left in between. The CDR3 here is CASSPSTGSGNTEAFF. DNA of the CDR3: TGTGCCAGCAGCCCCTCCACAGGGTCGGGAAACACTGAAGCTTTCTTT.

In this sample, this clone turned up a few times. The chain uses TRBV7-2 and TRBJ2-1; 10 nucleotides match TRBD1. CDR3 size: 15 residues. After removal of 5 bases from V and 8 bases from J, the junction contained 9 bases not matched to a gene. The germline V gene encodes CDR1 SGHTA and CDR2 FQGNSA. CDR3 sequence reads: CASSQEGTGAHEQFF. Here the CDR3 DNA reads TGTGCCAGCAGCCAAGAAGGGACAGGGGCTCATGAGCAGTTCTTC.

This rearrangement joins TRBV20-1 to TRBJ1-1; D not resolved. CDR3 length: 14 residues. The V and J ends lost 3 bases and 1 base respectively, with 12 bases between them. Germline-derived CDR1 and CDR2 are DFQATT and SNEGSKA (reference sequence). CDR3: CSASFWGGNTEAFF. As DNA, the CDR3 is TGCAGTGCTAGTTTTTGGGGAGGGAACACTGAAGCTTTCTTT.

The gene calls are TRBV6-5 and TRBJ1-1; D unclear. This CDR3 region has 11 residues. With 2 bases removed from V and 14 bases from J, the gap between germline ends came to 12 bases. The germline CDR1 and CDR2 sequences are MNHEY and SVGAGI. This CDR3 is CASSYSQERFF. The CDR3 region has the DNA TGTGCCAGCAGTTACAGTCAGGAGCGGTTCTTT.